The clone carrying this TCR beta chain was counted many times. The CDR3 loop spans 14 amino acids. Germline CDR1 and CDR2: MNHEY and SVGEGT. Trimming cost V 6 bases and J 0 bases, with 11 bases left between them. This sample was included in a study of CD8+CD57+ T cells in acquired aplastic anemia. Study-level information: The average read count for CD4+ cells in healthy donors was some 11 million.

Profiles of TCR beta VDJ and CDR3 were generated from a genomic DNA template. Using its own MiXCR run on the reads, TCRdb lists one record per CDR3 protein. The sample carries some 200,000 distinct CDR3 sequences, over 60% recorded once. Material: sorted CD4+, CD8+, or CD8+CD57+ T cells (not recorded which) from PBMCs. The clonotype comes from a human donor in good health. The chain couples TRBV6-2 or TRBV6-3 to TRBJ2-5; the D gene is possibly TRBD2 (5 bases). The CDR3 DNA sequence: TGTGCCAGCAGGGGAGCGGAGTACCAAGAGACCCAGTACTTC. Amino acid sequence: CASRGAEYQETQYF.